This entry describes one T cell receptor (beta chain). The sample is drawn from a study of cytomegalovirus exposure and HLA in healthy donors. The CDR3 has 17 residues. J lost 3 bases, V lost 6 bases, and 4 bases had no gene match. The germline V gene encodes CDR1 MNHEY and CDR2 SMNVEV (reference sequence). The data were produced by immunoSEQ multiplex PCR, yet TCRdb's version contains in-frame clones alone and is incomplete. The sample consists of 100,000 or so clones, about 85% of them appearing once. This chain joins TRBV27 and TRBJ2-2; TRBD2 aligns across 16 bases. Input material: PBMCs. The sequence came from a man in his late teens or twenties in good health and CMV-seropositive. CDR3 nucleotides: TGTGCCAGCAGAGGGACTAGCGGGAGGGTTTACACCGGGGAGCTGTTTTTT. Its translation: CASRGTSGRVYTGELFF.